This T cell receptor beta chain was sequenced for a study of blood T cell repertoires in COVID-19. About the research overall: From the United States, Italy and Spain came samples of acute and convalescent COVID-19. PBMCs, B-cell-depleted T cells, or T cells provided the cDNA or gDNA that made up the material.

How the authors handled the data: Reference gene primer amplification yielded estimated nucleated cell counts. This table comes from immunoSEQ multiplex PCR, and its TCRdb copy is limited to in-frame clones, with some not included. V, J and clone size derive from that table, while D and trimming were established from the DNA sequence. The sample lists over 200,000 clones, 88% occurring once. Individuals in the exposed group had encountered a COVID-19 case within 2 weeks preceding study entry. From germline, CDR1 is GTSNPN and CDR2 SVGIG (reference sequence). CDR3 length equals 15 residues. With 3 bases removed from V and 0 bases from J, the gap between germline ends came to 13 bases.

The gene calls are TRBV30 and TRBJ2-3, with D possibly matching TRBD2 (6 bases). The specimen was PBMCs or T cells enriched from blood (not recorded which). The source of this sequence is a woman in her 30s who had been exposed to COVID-19. The CDR3 DNA reads TGTGCCTGGAGCCGGGTCGGGAGAAGCACAGATACGCAGTATTTT. Translated: CAWSRVGRSTDTQYF.